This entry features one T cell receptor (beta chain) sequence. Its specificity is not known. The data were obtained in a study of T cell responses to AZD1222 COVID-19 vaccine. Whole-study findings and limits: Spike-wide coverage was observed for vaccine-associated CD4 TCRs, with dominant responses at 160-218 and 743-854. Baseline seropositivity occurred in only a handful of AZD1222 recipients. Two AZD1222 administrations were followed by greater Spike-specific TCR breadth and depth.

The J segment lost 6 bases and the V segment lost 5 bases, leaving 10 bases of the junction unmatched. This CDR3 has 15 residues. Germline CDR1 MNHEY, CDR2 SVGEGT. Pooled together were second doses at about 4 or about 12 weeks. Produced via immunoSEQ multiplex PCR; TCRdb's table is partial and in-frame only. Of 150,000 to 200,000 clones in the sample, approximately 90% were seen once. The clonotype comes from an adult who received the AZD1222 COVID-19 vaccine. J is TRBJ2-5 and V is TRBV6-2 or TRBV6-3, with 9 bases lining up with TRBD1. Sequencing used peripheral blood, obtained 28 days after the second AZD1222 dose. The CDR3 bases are TGTGCCAGCAGTCACAGGGGGCTCAACAAAAAGACCCAGTACTTC. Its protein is CASSHRGLNKKTQYF.